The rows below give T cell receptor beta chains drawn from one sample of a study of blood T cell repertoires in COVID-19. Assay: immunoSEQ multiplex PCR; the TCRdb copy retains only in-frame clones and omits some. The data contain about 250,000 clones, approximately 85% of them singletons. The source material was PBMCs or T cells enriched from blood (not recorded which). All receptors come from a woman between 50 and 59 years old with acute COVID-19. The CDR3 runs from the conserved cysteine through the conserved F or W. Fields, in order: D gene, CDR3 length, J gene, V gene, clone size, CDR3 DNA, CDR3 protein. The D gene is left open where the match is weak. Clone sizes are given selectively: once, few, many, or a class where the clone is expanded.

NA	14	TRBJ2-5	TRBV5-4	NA	TGTGCCAGCAGCTCTAGGGACTTCCAAGAGACCCAGTACTTC	CASSSRDFQETQYF
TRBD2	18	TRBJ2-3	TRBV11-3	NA	TGTGCCAGCAGCCTTAGATCTTCCAGCGGGGGACTCACAGATACGCAGTATTTT	CASSLRSSSGGLTDTQYF
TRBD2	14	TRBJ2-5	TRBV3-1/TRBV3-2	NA	TGTGCCAGCAGCCCCCTAGCGGGGTCTGGCACCCAGTACTTC	CASSPLAGSGTQYF
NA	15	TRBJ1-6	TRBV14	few	TGTGCCAGCAGCCAAGTCTTTCAGGGGCATTCACCCCTCCACTTT	CASSQVFQGHSPLHF
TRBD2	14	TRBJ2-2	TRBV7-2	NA	TGTGCCAGCAGCCCGACTAGCGCCCCCGGGGAGCTGTTTTTT	CASSPTSAPGELFF
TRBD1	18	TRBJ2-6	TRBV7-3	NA	TGTGCCAGCAGCTCCCCGGACAGGGCTGAAGCTGGGGCCAACGTCCTGACTTTC	CASSSPDRAEAGANVLTF
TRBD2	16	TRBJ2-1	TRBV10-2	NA	TGCGCCAGCAGTGAGTCCCCTCTAGCGGGGTACAATGAGCAGTTCTTC	CASSESPLAGYNEQFF
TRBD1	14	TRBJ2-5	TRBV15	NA	TGTGCCACCAGCAGCCGGACAGGGTACGAGACCCAGTACTTC	CATSSRTGYETQYF
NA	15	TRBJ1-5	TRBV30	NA	TGTGCTGCAGGCCGCAGTATTAATAGCAATCAGCCCCAGCATTTT	CAAGRSINSNQPQHF
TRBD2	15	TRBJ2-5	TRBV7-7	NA	TGTGCTAGCAGCGCGACTAGCGGTGACCAAGAGACCCAGTACTTC	CASSATSGDQETQYF
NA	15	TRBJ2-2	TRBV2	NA	TGTGCCAGCAGTGAAGCGATTGAGGGATCCGGGGAGCTGTTTTTT	CASSEAIEGSGELFF
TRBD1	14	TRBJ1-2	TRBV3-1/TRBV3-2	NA	TGTGCCAGCAGCAAAGGACAGGGAGTATATGGCTACACCTTC	CASSKGQGVYGYTF
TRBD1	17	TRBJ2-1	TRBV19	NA	TGTGCCAGTAGACCTAGGCGACAGGGGGCTTCGAACAATGAGCAGTTCTTC	CASRPRRQGASNNEQFF
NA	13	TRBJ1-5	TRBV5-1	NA	TGCGCCAGCAGCTTGGCGGGGGGTCAGCCCCAGCATTTT	CASSLAGGQPQHF
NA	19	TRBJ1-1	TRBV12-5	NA	TGTGCTAGTGGTTTGACCCCAGATGGACAAAGGCCCATGAACACTGAAGCTTTCTTT	CASGLTPDGQRPMNTEAFF
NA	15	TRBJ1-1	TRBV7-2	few	TGTGCCAGCAGCTTTCCGGGAGTAGTGAACACTGAAGCTTTCTTT	CASSFPGVVNTEAFF
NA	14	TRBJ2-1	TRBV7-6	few	TGTGCCAGCAGCTTAAGACCGGGGGGCGATGAGCAGTTCTTC	CASSLRPGGDEQFF
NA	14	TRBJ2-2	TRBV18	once	TGTGCCAGCTCCCCAGGACAGTGGGCCGGGGAGCTGTTTTTT	CASSPGQWAGELFF
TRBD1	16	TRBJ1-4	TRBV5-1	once	TGCGCCAGCAGCTTGTCAACAGGGGCCACCAATGAAAAACTGTTTTTT	CASSLSTGATNEKLFF
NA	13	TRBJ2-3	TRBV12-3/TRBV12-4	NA	TGTGCCAGCAGACAAACAGGGTTAGATACGCAGTATTTT	CASRQTGLDTQYF
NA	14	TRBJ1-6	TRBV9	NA	TGTGCCAGCAGCGCTACAGGGTCCAATTCACCCCTCCACTTT	CASSATGSNSPLHF
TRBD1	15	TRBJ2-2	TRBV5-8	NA	TGTGCCAGCAGCTTGGGACAGGGGGACACCGGGGAGCTGTTTTTT	CASSLGQGDTGELFF
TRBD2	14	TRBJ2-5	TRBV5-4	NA	TGTGCCAGCAGCCCTAGCGGGCCTCGGGAGACCCAGTACTTC	CASSPSGPRETQYF
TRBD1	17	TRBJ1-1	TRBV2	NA	TGTGCCAGCAGTGAATTTGGCGGGACAGGGCGGAACACTGAAGCTTTCTTT	CASSEFGGTGRNTEAFF
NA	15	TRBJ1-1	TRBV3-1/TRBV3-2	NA	TGTGCCAGCAGCCAAAACAGGGTTGGGGGGGCTGAAGCTTTCTTT	CASSQNRVGGAEAFF
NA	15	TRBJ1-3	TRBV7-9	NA	TGTGCCAGCAGCCCGCCACAGAGGGTTGGAAACACCATATATTTT	CASSPPQRVGNTIYF
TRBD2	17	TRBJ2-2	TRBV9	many	TGTGCCAGCCGCGTAGAGGCGGGGGGGCCTAGTTCCGGGGAGCTGTTTTTT	CASRVEAGGPSSGELFF
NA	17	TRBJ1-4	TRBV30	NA	TGTGCCTGGAGCGCGTTACTCGGCGGGACAACTAATGAAAAACTGTTTTTT	CAWSALLGGTTNEKLFF
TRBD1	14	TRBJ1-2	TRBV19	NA	TGTGCCAGTAGTATGGACAGGGCCAACTATGGCTACACCTTC	CASSMDRANYGYTF
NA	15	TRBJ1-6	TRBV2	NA	TGTGCCAGCAGTCAAGACGGACAGATAAATTCACCCCTCCACTTT	CASSQDGQINSPLHF
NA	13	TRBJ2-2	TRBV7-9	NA	TGTGCCAGCAGCACGGGGAACACCGGGGAGCTGTTTTTT	CASSTGNTGELFF
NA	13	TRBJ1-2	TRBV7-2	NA	TGTGCCAGCAGCTTAGGCAGGAACTATGGCTACACCTTC	CASSLGRNYGYTF
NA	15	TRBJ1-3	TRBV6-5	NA	TGTGCCAGCAGTTTATCAGGGGTGTCGGGAAACACCATATATTTT	CASSLSGVSGNTIYF
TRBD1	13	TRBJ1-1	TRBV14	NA	TGTGCCAGCAGCTTACAGGGGGGGACTGAAGCTTTCTTT	CASSLQGGTEAFF
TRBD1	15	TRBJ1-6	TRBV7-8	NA	TGTGCCAGCAGCAGGGGACAGGTCAATAATTCACCCCTCCACTTT	CASSRGQVNNSPLHF
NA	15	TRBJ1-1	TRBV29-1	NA	TGCAGCGTTCCCGAGTACAGGAGTGGGGACACTGAAGCTTTCTTT	CSVPEYRSGDTEAFF
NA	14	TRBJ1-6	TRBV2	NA	TGTGCCAGCTCATTGGGCAACTATAATTCACCCCTCCACTTT	CASSLGNYNSPLHF
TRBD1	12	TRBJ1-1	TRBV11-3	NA	TGTGCCAGCAGCACATCAGGGGGCGAAGCTTTCTTT	CASSTSGGEAFF
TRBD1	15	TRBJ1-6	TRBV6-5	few	TGTGCCAGCAGTTACGTGGGACAGGCCAATTCACCCCTCCACTTT	CASSYVGQANSPLHF
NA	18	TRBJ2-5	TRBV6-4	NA	TGTGCCAGCAGTGACTCGAACATGAGGGGGGGAATTCAAGAGACCCAGTACTTC	CASSDSNMRGGIQETQYF
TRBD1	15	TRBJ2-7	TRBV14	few	TGTGCCAGCAGCCAGCGGACAGGGTTAAGTTCCGAGCAGTACTTC	CASSQRTGLSSEQYF